The present T cell receptor beta chain was sequenced within a study of identical twins. General study points: A partial confounding effect on zero-insertion analyses could come from invariant MAIT and iNKT cells.

This clonotype was counted ten times or more. Its cognate antigen is unknown. Germline V gene data show CDR1 as PRHDT and CDR2 as FYEKMQ (reference sequence). V lost 5 bases to trimming and J lost 2 bases, with 20 bases between them. This CDR3 is 17 amino acids long. One entry per CDR3 protein results from TCRdb running MiXCR on the 5' RACE reads. The sample has some 230,000 distinct CDR3 sequences, roughly 7.1% seen once; the top ten hold 13% to 15%. These same records also appear under a second study, on T cells expressing NK-cell markers. Per that paper: Restriction of the sorted population to alpha-beta TCR T cells was achieved in several experiments with an anti-gamma-delta TCR antibody. The study found dominant NKG2C+ clonotypes at about 1.0-7.5% of CD8+ T cells in about six donors. Where several donors were concerned, these clonotypes also led the CD3+CD56-NKG2C+ fraction.

The chain carries TRBV13 and TRBJ2-3; D might be TRBD2 (6 bases). Sequenced material: CD8+ T cells sorted from blood. This receptor was obtained from a woman aged 18-29 years in good health. CDR3 nucleotides: TGTGCCAGCAGCACCCCGGATGGGCGGGGAACCACAGATACGCAGTATTTT. Translated, it gives CASSTPDGRGTTDTQYF.